This T cell receptor (beta chain) was identified in a study of PD-L1 blockade in urothelial cancer. V was cut by 1 base and J by 0 bases, with 7 bases left in between. CDR3 length: 15 residues. Germline CDR1 and CDR2: LNHNV and YYDKDF (reference sequence). The time point here: peripheral blood 6 weeks after treatment start. The method was immunoSEQ multiplex PCR; TCRdb's version includes in-frame clones alone and lacks a portion of them. The sample lists fewer than 90,000 clones, under 95% occurring once. This TCR was recovered from a woman over 75 with urothelial cancer. The source material was PBMCs, sampled around atezolizumab (anti-PD-L1) treatment. The chain combines TRBV15 with TRBJ1-5; the D gene is possibly TRBD1 (5 bases). DNA of the CDR3: TGTGCCACCAGCAGAGTGGACAATAGCAATCAGCCCCAGCATTTT. Translation gives CATSRVDNSNQPQHF.